Each of the 12 T cell receptor beta chains below was sequenced from the same sample in a study of T cell repertoires in cytomegalovirus infection. Their cognate antigens are unknown. TCRdb recomputed calls from the reads with MiXCR, one row per CDR3 protein. Among 700,000 to 900,000 distinct CDR3 sequences listed, 25% to 35% were seen once. The sequencing here drew on cultured CD8+ T cells from PBMCs, taken from culture after CMV antigen stimulation. These receptor sequences come from a human donor in good health (CMV status not recorded). Some clones in this sample may be carry-over from other donors' samples.

This clonotype has more than one count but fewer than ten. The V call is TRBV25-1, the J call TRBJ1-2, with D possibly matching TRBD1 (5 bases). Germline CDR1 and CDR2: MGHDK and SYGVNS. V was cut by 6 bases and J by 0 bases, with 20 bases left in between. This CDR3 spans 17 amino acids. The CDR3 spells CASRGPSGDGPNYGYTF. The CDR3 DNA reads as TGTGCCAGCAGGGGACCTTCTGGGGACGGTCCTAACTATGGCTACACCTTC.

This clonotype was recorded at least ten times. The chain couples TRBV12-3 or TRBV12-4 to TRBJ1-4; D is unresolved. The CDR3 contains 13 residues. Trimming cost V 6 bases and J 8 bases, with 13 bases left between them. CDR3 sequence reads: CASSRWMGEKLFF. The CDR3, as DNA: TGTGCCAGCAGCCGATGGATGGGGGAAAAACTGTTTTTT.

The chain recombines TRBV5-1 with TRBJ1-5; D gene unclear. In germline, CDR1 is SGHRS, CDR2 YFSETQ. V lost 3 bases and J 0 bases, leaving 25 bases between the germline ends. CDR3 length: 20 amino acids. The CDR3 spells CASSSYIPGPQPYSNQPQHF. The CDR3 nucleotides read TGCGCCAGCAGCTCATATATCCCTGGCCCGCAGCCCTATAGCAATCAGCCCCAGCATTTT.

This clonotype was seen many times. The J gene is TRBJ1-2, the V gene TRBV10-3; D uncertain. This CDR3 is built from 16 residues. V was pared by 0 bases and J by 2 bases, with 13 bases between. Germline CDR1 reads ENHRY; CDR2 reads SYGVKD. The CDR3 loop is CAISESRPLVNYGYTF. For the CDR3, the DNA is TGTGCCATCAGTGAGTCGCGTCCGCTGGTAAACTATGGCTACACCTTC.

The J gene is TRBJ1-4, the V gene TRBV4-1, with 10 bases matching TRBD1. This CDR3 region has 17 residues. Losses at the gene ends were 3 bases for V and 7 bases for J; bases not matched to a gene: 11. From germline, CDR1 is MGHRA and CDR2 YSYEKL. CDR3 bases: TGCGCCAGCAGCCACCGGGACAGGGGCGCGGTAGTTGAAAAACTGTTTTTT. This codes for CASSHRDRGAVVEKLFF.

The chain links TRBV4-1 to TRBJ1-5, with 9 bases lining up with TRBD1. V shed 5 bases and J 4 bases; nucleotides not matched to a gene: 6. The CDR3 is made up of 15 amino acids. Looked up from germline, CDR1 is MGHRA and CDR2 is YSYEKL. The CDR3 DNA sequence: TGCGCCAGCAGCGTCTGGACAGGGGATAATCAGCCCCAGCATTTT. As protein: CASSVWTGDNQPQHF.

This clonotype was detected many times. The chain carries TRBV7-9 and TRBJ1-1; D not certain. Trimming shortened V by 5 bases and J by 0 bases, and 10 bases separated the two germline ends. This CDR3 is built from 14 residues. CDR1 is SEHNR and CDR2 is FQNEAQ in the germline V gene (reference sequence). The CDR3 spells CASSPGLLNTEAFF. For the CDR3, the DNA is TGTGCCAGCAGCCCCGGACTGTTGAACACTGAAGCTTTCTTT.

This clonotype was observed many times. V and J are TRBV27 and TRBJ1-6; D uncertain. The length of the CDR3 is 14 residues. CDR1 and CDR2 from the germline V gene are MNHEY and SMNVEV (reference sequence). V lost 1 base and J lost 9, with 10 bases in between. In DNA form, the CDR3 reads TGTGCCAGCAGTTTATACCCGACGGTTTCACCCCTCCACTTT. This sequence encodes CASSLYPTVSPLHF.

The chain combines TRBV7-9 with TRBJ1-2; D not resolved. The germline gives CDR1 SEHNR, CDR2 FQNEAQ (reference sequence). The CDR3 contains 14 residues. Trimming pared 0 bases from V and 6 bases from J, leaving 11 bases between. The CDR3 is CASSLAGLWDGYTF. In DNA, the CDR3 is TGTGCCAGCAGCTTAGCGGGCCTCTGGGATGGCTACACCTTC.

This clonotype came up a few times. In DNA, the CDR3 is TGTGCCAGCAGCTTTTCAGGGACGAGTGAAGCTTTCTTT. It encodes CASSFSGTSEAFF. The chain is built from TRBV7-9 and TRBJ1-1, with a tentative D call TRBD1 (5 bases). This CDR3 is 13 amino acids long. The germline V and J ends were trimmed by 3 bases and 7 bases, with 12 bases remaining between them. Germline lookup yields CDR1 SEHNR and CDR2 FQNEAQ (reference sequence).

This clonotype occurred a few times. V gene TRBV7-9 combines with J gene TRBJ2-3; D unclear. Germline V lookup: CDR1 SEHNR, CDR2 FQNEAQ (reference sequence). V was shortened by 4 bases and J by 3 bases, with 8 bases between the two germline ends. The CDR3 has 13 residues. The CDR3 protein is CASSSFRTDTQYF. The DNA of the CDR3 is TGTGCCAGCAGCTCCTTTCGGACAGATACGCAGTATTTT.

The J gene is TRBJ1-2, the V gene TRBV20-1, with D uncertain. Germline CDR1 is DFQATT and CDR2 is SNEGSKA (reference sequence). The V end was cut by 6 bases, the J end by 6 bases, with 14 bases between. The CDR3 loop spans 12 amino acids. The CDR3 sequence is CSAVGGEDGYTF. As DNA, the CDR3 is TGCAGTGCAGTGGGCGGGGAGGATGGCTACACCTTC.